This TCR beta chain was obtained from a study of T cells in Graves' hyperthyroidism and ophthalmopathy. The study's findings and limits: Most thyroid clonotypes that were expanded above 0.001 also turned up in blood. The model foresaw ophthalmopathy a median approximately 6.1 months prior to onset.

J gave up 6 bases and V 5 bases, and 2 bases lay outside the gene matches. Germline CDR1 MNHEY, CDR2 SMNVEV (reference sequence). The length of the CDR3 is 13 residues. This clonotype was observed at least ten times. Antigen specificity is unknown. Amplified regions were TCR beta CDR3 sequences from RNA transcripts. Initially, a first-round RT-PCR of the TCR CDR3 employed the HTBI primer set. TCRdb reanalysed the multiplex PCR reads using MiXCR and keeps one entry per CDR3 protein. The sample records roughly 700,000 distinct CDR3 sequences, 14% being singletons. Graves' hyperthyroidism without ophthalmopathy progression within 18 months was termed stable. PBMCs came from over 8.5 ml fresh peripheral blood.

The rearrangement links TRBV27 to TRBJ2-1; 9 nucleotides line up with TRBD1. This TCR was recovered from a woman aged 18-35 years with Graves' hyperthyroidism. The specimen was blood. CDR3 sequence (DNA): TGTGCCAGCAGTCCACAGGGGGCCAATGAGCAGTTCTTC. It yields the protein CASSPQGANEQFF.